These T cell receptor beta chains were read from a single sample in a study of cytotoxic CD8 clonotypes in ibrutinib-treated CLL. The repertoire was sequenced with immunoSEQ multiplex PCR; TCRdb's copy has only in-frame clones and lacks some. The table includes about 130,000 clones, around 84% detected once. The source was PBMCs, collected after 24 months of ibrutinib treatment. The source of these receptors is a human donor with chronic lymphocytic leukemia. The CDR3 runs from the conserved cysteine through the conserved F or W. Each record gives: J gene, clone size, D gene, V gene, CDR3 DNA, CDR3 protein. D genes are given only for firm matches. Not every row has a clone size; where given, it reads once, few, many or a size class.

J gene: TRBJ1-1
clone size: NA
D gene: NA
V gene: TRBV14
CDR3 DNA: TGTGCCAGCAGCCAAGATCCATGGGGTTTAACTGAAGCTTTCTTT
CDR3 protein: CASSQDPWGLTEAFF

J gene: TRBJ2-2
clone size: NA
D gene: NA
V gene: TRBV4-3
CDR3 DNA: TGCGCCAGCAGCCTTAAGGTCGGAGTGGGGGCCGGGGAGCTGTTTTTT
CDR3 protein: CASSLKVGVGAGELFF

J gene: TRBJ2-1
clone size: NA
D gene: NA
V gene: TRBV7-9
CDR3 DNA: TGTGCCAGCAGCTTAGCGGGGTCAGATGAGCAGTTCTTC
CDR3 protein: CASSLAGSDEQFF

J gene: TRBJ2-7
clone size: NA
D gene: NA
V gene: TRBV28
CDR3 DNA: TGTGCCAGCAGTCCCCGCACCTGGAGCTACGAGCAGTACTTC
CDR3 protein: CASSPRTWSYEQYF

J gene: TRBJ1-4
clone size: NA
D gene: NA
V gene: TRBV9
CDR3 DNA: TGTGCCAGCAGCTTCAGTGGTACCCAGAATGAAAAACTGTTTTTT
CDR3 protein: CASSFSGTQNEKLFF

J gene: TRBJ2-1
clone size: NA
D gene: TRBD2
V gene: TRBV9
CDR3 DNA: TGTGCCAGCAGCGTGGGGCTAGCGGGTTACAATGAGCAGTTCTTC
CDR3 protein: CASSVGLAGYNEQFF

J gene: TRBJ2-2
clone size: NA
D gene: TRBD1
V gene: TRBV10-3
CDR3 DNA: TGTGCCATCGAGGACAGGGGCGGGACCGGGGAGCTGTTTTTT
CDR3 protein: CAIEDRGGTGELFF

J gene: TRBJ2-7
clone size: NA
D gene: NA
V gene: TRBV19
CDR3 DNA: TGTGCCAGTAGTATAGGACACTCCCGGGACGAGCAGTACTTC
CDR3 protein: CASSIGHSRDEQYF

J gene: TRBJ1-2
clone size: once
D gene: NA
V gene: TRBV6-6
CDR3 DNA: TGTGCCAGCAGTTACACTAGACAGCCCGGGAGCTACACCTTC
CDR3 protein: CASSYTRQPGSYTF

J gene: TRBJ1-5
clone size: NA
D gene: TRBD1
V gene: TRBV7-2
CDR3 DNA: TGTGCCAGCAGCTTAGAAAGTTGGGGACAGCCCGATGGCAATCAGCCCCAGCATTTT
CDR3 protein: CASSLESWGQPDGNQPQHF

J gene: TRBJ1-3
clone size: NA
D gene: NA
V gene: TRBV19
CDR3 DNA: TGTGCCAGTGGACAGTTTGACTCTGGAAACACCATATATTTT
CDR3 protein: CASGQFDSGNTIYF

J gene: TRBJ1-2
clone size: NA
D gene: TRBD1
V gene: TRBV18
CDR3 DNA: TGTGCCAGCTCACCACGGCAGGGGGGGTCCTTCAACTATGGCTACACCTTC
CDR3 protein: CASSPRQGGSFNYGYTF

J gene: TRBJ2-1
clone size: NA
D gene: TRBD2
V gene: TRBV6-1
CDR3 DNA: TGTGCCAGCAGCCCTAGCGGGGGGGCCGATGAGCAGTTCTTC
CDR3 protein: CASSPSGGADEQFF

J gene: TRBJ2-1
clone size: NA
D gene: TRBD2
V gene: TRBV5-4
CDR3 DNA: TGTGCCAGCAGCCAAGGCTCGACTAGCGGGGGCAATGAGCAGTTCTTC
CDR3 protein: CASSQGSTSGGNEQFF

J gene: TRBJ1-1
clone size: NA
D gene: NA
V gene: TRBV15
CDR3 DNA: TGTGCCACCAGCAGAGGGGGAAACAAAGCGCCAAACACTGAAGCTTTCTTT
CDR3 protein: CATSRGGNKAPNTEAFF

J gene: TRBJ1-6
clone size: few
D gene: TRBD1
V gene: TRBV11-2
CDR3 DNA: TGTGCCAGCAGCCGCGACGGACAGGGGGCGAATAATTCACCCCTCCACTTT
CDR3 protein: CASSRDGQGANNSPLHF

J gene: TRBJ1-1
clone size: NA
D gene: TRBD1
V gene: TRBV5-1
CDR3 DNA: TGCGCCAGCAGCAGTACAGGGGGGGACACTGAAGCTTTCTTT
CDR3 protein: CASSSTGGDTEAFF

J gene: TRBJ2-7
clone size: NA
D gene: TRBD1
V gene: TRBV7-9
CDR3 DNA: TGTGCCAGCAGCTTATTAAAGGGGGCAACGTACGAGCAGTACTTC
CDR3 protein: CASSLLKGATYEQYF

J gene: TRBJ2-3
clone size: NA
D gene: NA
V gene: TRBV6-5
CDR3 DNA: TGTGCCAGCAGTTCACAGGACTACACAGATACGCAGTATTTT
CDR3 protein: CASSSQDYTDTQYF

J gene: TRBJ1-6
clone size: few
D gene: NA
V gene: TRBV4-3
CDR3 DNA: TGCGCCAGCAGCCAAGATGTCTCCCCAGGGGAGGTGGTTTCACCCCTCCACTTT
CDR3 protein: CASSQDVSPGEVVSPLHF

J gene: TRBJ1-6
clone size: few
D gene: NA
V gene: TRBV30
CDR3 DNA: TGTGCCTGGAGTAGAGTCCACGAGGGTTCACCCCTCCACTTT
CDR3 protein: CAWSRVHEGSPLHF

J gene: TRBJ2-5
clone size: NA
D gene: NA
V gene: TRBV2
CDR3 DNA: TGTGCCAGCGAGGCAGGGCGAGAAGAGACCCAGTACTTC
CDR3 protein: CASEAGREETQYF

J gene: TRBJ1-2
clone size: many
D gene: NA
V gene: TRBV4-1
CDR3 DNA: TGCGCCAGCAGCCAAGATCTCAGTTATGGCTACACCTTC
CDR3 protein: CASSQDLSYGYTF

J gene: TRBJ1-6
clone size: NA
D gene: TRBD1
V gene: TRBV7-8
CDR3 DNA: TGTGCCAGCAGCTTATCGACAGGGGGCCTTATCCATTCACCCCTCCACTTT
CDR3 protein: CASSLSTGGLIHSPLHF

J gene: TRBJ1-2
clone size: NA
D gene: NA
V gene: TRBV6-6
CDR3 DNA: TGTGCCAGCAGTTACATCCGCGGCTACACCTTC
CDR3 protein: CASSYIRGYTF

J gene: TRBJ1-5
clone size: once
D gene: TRBD1
V gene: TRBV19
CDR3 DNA: TGTGCCAGTAGCCAGGGGGCGAAGACCAGCAATCAGCCCCAGCATTTT
CDR3 protein: CASSQGAKTSNQPQHF

J gene: TRBJ2-2
clone size: NA
D gene: NA
V gene: TRBV19
CDR3 DNA: TGTGCCAGTAGTATTTCGTCGGGGTGGGGCGGGGAGCTGTTTTTT
CDR3 protein: CASSISSGWGGELFF

J gene: TRBJ1-1
clone size: NA
D gene: NA
V gene: TRBV5-4
CDR3 DNA: TGTGCCAGCAGCTTGGACACGAACACTGAAGCTTTCTTT
CDR3 protein: CASSLDTNTEAFF

J gene: TRBJ1-4
clone size: NA
D gene: TRBD1
V gene: TRBV2
CDR3 DNA: TGTGCCAGCAGTTACGGGACAGATGGCGAAAAACTGTTTTTT
CDR3 protein: CASSYGTDGEKLFF

J gene: TRBJ2-7
clone size: NA
D gene: TRBD1
V gene: TRBV6-1
CDR3 DNA: TGTGCCAGCAGACCGGACAGGGACTACGAGCAGTACTTC
CDR3 protein: CASRPDRDYEQYF

J gene: TRBJ2-2
clone size: NA
D gene: NA
V gene: TRBV9
CDR3 DNA: TGTGCCAGCAGCGTATCAGGGACTCCGAACGTCGGCGGGGAGCTGTTTTTT
CDR3 protein: CASSVSGTPNVGGELFF

J gene: TRBJ1-4
clone size: NA
D gene: NA
V gene: TRBV5-1
CDR3 DNA: TGCGCCAGCAGCTTGGGCGGGGGCAAGAATGAAAAACTGTTTTTT
CDR3 protein: CASSLGGGKNEKLFF

J gene: TRBJ1-2
clone size: NA
D gene: TRBD1
V gene: TRBV9
CDR3 DNA: TGTGCCAGCAGCGGTGGACAGGGAGGCTATGGCTACACCTTC
CDR3 protein: CASSGGQGGYGYTF

J gene: TRBJ1-2
clone size: NA
D gene: NA
V gene: TRBV7-2
CDR3 DNA: TGTGCCAGCAGCTTACAGGGGAACTATGGCTACACCTTC
CDR3 protein: CASSLQGNYGYTF

J gene: TRBJ2-5
clone size: NA
D gene: TRBD1
V gene: TRBV13
CDR3 DNA: TGTGCCAGCAGCTTACTCAGGGGGGAGACCCAGTACTTC
CDR3 protein: CASSLLRGETQYF

J gene: TRBJ1-1
clone size: few
D gene: NA
V gene: TRBV18
CDR3 DNA: TGTGCCAGCTCACCTAGACTGGTGAACACTGAAGCTTTCTTT
CDR3 protein: CASSPRLVNTEAFF